A single TCR beta chain is shown here with its context. The antigen is undetermined. This record comes from a study of T cells expressing NK-cell markers. Across the study: According to the study, TCR beta repertoires originated from sorted CD3+CD56+NKG2C+, CD3+CD56+NKG2C- and CD3+CD56-NKG2C+ T cells. With respect to HCMV, seven of the eight sequenced donors were seropositive, and one was seronegative.

This CDR3 has 17 amino acids. CDR1 and CDR2 from the germline V gene are SGHTA and FQGNSA. Scientists made TCR beta cDNA using 5'RACE template switching with UMIs. Following a re-call of the 5' RACE reads, TCRdb has one entry per CDR3 protein and lacks DNA. Here the sample table reports roughly 300,000 distinct CDR3 sequences. Study-wide results and limits: Once again these clonotypes came out on top in the CD3+CD56-NKG2C+ fraction of a few donors.

This TCR came from a woman aged 18-69 years in good health. The chain joins TRBV7-2 to TRBJ1-1; TCRdb's D call, TRBD1, is unchecked because there is no DNA. Material for sequencing was blood T cells: a sorted CD56 or NKG2C T cell subset, CD4+ or CD8+ T cells, or bulk PBMC T cells (not recorded which). CDR3 sequence: CASSATGRRPMNTEAFF. The whole variable domain, filled in from reference TRBV7-2 and TRBJ1-1, reads GAGVSQSPSNKVTEKGKDVELRCDPISGHTALYWYRQSLGQGLEFLIYFQGNSAPDKSGLPSDRFSAERTGGSVSTLTIQRTQQEDSAVYLCASSATGRRPMNTEAFFGQGTRLTVV.